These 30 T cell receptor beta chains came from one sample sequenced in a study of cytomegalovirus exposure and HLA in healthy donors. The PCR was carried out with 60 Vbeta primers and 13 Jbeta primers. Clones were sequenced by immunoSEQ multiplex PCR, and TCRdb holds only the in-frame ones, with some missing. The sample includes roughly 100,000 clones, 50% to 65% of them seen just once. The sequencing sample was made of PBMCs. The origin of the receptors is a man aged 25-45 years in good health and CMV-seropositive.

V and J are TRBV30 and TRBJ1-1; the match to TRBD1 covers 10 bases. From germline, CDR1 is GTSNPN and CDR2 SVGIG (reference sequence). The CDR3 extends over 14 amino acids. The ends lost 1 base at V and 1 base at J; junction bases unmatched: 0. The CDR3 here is CAWSGDRGNTEAFF. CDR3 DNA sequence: TGTGCCTGGAGTGGGGACAGGGGGAACACTGAAGCTTTCTTT.

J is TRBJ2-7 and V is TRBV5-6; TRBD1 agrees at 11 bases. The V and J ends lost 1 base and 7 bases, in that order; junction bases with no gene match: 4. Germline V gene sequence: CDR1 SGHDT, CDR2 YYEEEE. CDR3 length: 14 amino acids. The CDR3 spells CASSLRDRGKEQYF. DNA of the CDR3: TGTGCCAGCAGCTTGAGGGACAGGGGGAAAGAGCAGTACTTC.

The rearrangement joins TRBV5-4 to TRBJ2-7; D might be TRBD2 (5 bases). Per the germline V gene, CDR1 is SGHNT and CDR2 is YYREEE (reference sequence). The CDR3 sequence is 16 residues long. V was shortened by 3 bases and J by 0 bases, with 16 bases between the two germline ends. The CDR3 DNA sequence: TGTGCCAGCAGCTCAAAAGGAGCGGAGTTCTCCTACGAGCAGTACTTC. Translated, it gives CASSSKGAEFSYEQYF.

In DNA, the CDR3 is TGTGCCAGCAGTTTAGCGGGGGGGCACTACGAGCAGTACTTC. Protein: CASSLAGGHYEQYF. The chain has TRBV27 and TRBJ2-7; TRBD2 matches 9 bases. Germline lookup yields CDR1 MNHEY and CDR2 SMNVEV (reference sequence). The CDR3 loop spans 14 amino acids. V lost 2 bases and J lost 3; bases outside the gene matches: 2.

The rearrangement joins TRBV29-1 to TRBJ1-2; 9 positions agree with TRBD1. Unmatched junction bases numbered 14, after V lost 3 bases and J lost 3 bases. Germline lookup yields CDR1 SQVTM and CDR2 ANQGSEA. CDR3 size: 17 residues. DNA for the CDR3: TGCAGCGTTGATAATCTCCCAACAGGGGGCGATTACTATGGCTACACCTTC. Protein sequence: CSVDNLPTGGDYYGYTF.

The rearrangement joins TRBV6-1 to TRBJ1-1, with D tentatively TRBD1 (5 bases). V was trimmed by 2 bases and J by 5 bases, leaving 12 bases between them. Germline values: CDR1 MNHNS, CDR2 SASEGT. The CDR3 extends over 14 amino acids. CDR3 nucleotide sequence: TGTGCCAGCAGTGAACGGGCAGGGAGGACTGAAGCTTTCTTT. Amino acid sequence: CASSERAGRTEAFF.

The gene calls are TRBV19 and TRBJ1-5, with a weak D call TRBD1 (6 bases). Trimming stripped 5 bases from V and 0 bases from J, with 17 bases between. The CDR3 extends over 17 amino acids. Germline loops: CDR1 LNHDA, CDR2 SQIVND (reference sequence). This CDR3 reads CASSLPHGGASNQPQHF. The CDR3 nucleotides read TGTGCCAGTAGTCTTCCCCACGGGGGGGCTAGCAATCAGCCCCAGCATTTT.

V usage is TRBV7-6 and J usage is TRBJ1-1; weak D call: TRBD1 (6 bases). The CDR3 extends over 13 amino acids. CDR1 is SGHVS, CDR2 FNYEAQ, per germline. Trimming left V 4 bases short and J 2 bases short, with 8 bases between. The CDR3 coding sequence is TGTGCCAGCAGCTCGGACAGTAACACTGAAGCTTTCTTT. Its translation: CASSSDSNTEAFF.

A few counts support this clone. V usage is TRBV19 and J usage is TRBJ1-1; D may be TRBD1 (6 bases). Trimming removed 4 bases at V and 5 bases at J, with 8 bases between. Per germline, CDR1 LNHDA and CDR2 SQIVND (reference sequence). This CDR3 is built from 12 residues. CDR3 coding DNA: TGTGCCAGTAGTAGAGGGGGAACTGAAGCTTTCTTT. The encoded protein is CASSRGGTEAFF.

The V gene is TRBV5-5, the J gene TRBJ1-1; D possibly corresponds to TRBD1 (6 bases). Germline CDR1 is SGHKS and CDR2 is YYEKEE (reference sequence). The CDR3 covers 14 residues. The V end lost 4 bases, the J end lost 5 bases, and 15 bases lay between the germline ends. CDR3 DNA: TGTGCCAGCAGCCCCTTTGAGGGGGGGACTGAAGCTTTCTTT. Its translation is CASSPFEGGTEAFF.

The CDR3 DNA reads as TGCGCCAGCAGCCAAAGGCAGGGGACCCCATATAGCAATCAGCCCCAGCATTTT. Amino acid sequence: CASSQRQGTPYSNQPQHF. The chain recombines TRBV4-1 with TRBJ1-5; D possibly corresponds to TRBD1 (6 bases). The V end was cut by 2 bases, the J end by 0 bases, with 17 bases between. CDR1 and CDR2 (germline): MGHRA, YSYEKL. This CDR3 is built from 18 residues.

The CDR3 DNA reads TGTGCCAGCAGCCAAGATAGGGGGTCCGGGGGCTACACCTTC. Its translation: CASSQDRGSGGYTF. V usage is TRBV4-2 and J usage is TRBJ1-2; possibly TRBD1 for D (6 bases). CDR1 and CDR2 (germline): LGHNA, YNFKEQ. The CDR3 sequence is 14 residues long. Trimming cost V 0 bases and J 8 bases, with 13 bases left between them.

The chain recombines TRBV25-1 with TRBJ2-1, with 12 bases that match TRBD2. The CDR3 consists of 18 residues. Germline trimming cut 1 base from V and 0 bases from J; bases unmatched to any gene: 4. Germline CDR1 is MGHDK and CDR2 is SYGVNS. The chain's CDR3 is CASSEWASGGGSYNEQFF. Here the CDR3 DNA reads TGTGCCAGCAGTGAATGGGCTAGCGGGGGGGGCTCCTACAATGAGCAGTTCTTC. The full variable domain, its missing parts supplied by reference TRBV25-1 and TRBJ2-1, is EADIYQTPRYLVIGTGKKITLECSQTMGHDKMYWYQQDPGMELHLIHYSYGVNSTEKGDLSSESTVSRIRTEHFPLTLESARPSHTSQYLCASSEWASGGGSYNEQFFGPGTRLTVL.

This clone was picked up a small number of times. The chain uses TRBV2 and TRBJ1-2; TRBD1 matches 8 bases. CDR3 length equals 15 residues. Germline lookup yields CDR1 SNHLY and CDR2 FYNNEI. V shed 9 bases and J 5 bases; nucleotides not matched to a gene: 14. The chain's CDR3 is CARMKTGGLGYGYTF. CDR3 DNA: TGTGCCAGAATGAAAACAGGGGGATTAGGGTATGGCTACACCTTC.

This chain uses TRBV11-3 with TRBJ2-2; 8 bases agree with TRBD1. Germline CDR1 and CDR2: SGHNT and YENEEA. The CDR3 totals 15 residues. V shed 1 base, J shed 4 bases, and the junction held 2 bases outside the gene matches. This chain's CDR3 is CASSLGQGSTGELFF. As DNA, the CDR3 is TGTGCCAGCAGCTTAGGACAGGGGAGCACCGGGGAGCTGTTTTTT.

DNA of the CDR3: TGCGCCAGCAGCCAAGTCATTGTGACTAGCGGACTTTACAATGAGCAGTTCTTC. It codes for CASSQVIVTSGLYNEQFF. V usage is TRBV4-1 and J usage is TRBJ2-1, with 9 bases lining up with TRBD2. The germline V gene encodes CDR1 MGHRA and CDR2 YSYEKL. V dropped 1 base and J dropped 4; count of bases not matched to a gene: 11. The CDR3 is made up of 18 amino acids.

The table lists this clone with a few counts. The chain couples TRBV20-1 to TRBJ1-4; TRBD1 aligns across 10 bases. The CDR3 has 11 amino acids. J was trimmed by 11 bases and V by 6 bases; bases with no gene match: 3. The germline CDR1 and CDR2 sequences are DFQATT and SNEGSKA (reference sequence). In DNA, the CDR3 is TGCAGTGCGGACAGGGGGGAGAAACTGTTTTTT. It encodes CSADRGEKLFF.

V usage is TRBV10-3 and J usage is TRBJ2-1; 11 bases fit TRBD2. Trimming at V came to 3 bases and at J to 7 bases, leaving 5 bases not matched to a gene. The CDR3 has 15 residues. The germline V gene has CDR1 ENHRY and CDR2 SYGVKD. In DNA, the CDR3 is TGTGCCATCAGTGATTCGGCTAGCGGGGGGAATGAGCAGTTCTTC. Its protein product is CAISDSASGGNEQFF.

The CDR3, as DNA: TGTGCCTGCAAACAAACGGGCTCCTACGAGCAGTACTTC. Translated: CACKQTGSYEQYF. The genes are TRBV30 and TRBJ2-7; D unresolved. CDR1 and CDR2 from the germline V gene are GTSNPN and SVGIG (reference sequence). V shed 6 bases and J shed 0 bases, with 12 bases lying between them. The CDR3 runs 13 residues.

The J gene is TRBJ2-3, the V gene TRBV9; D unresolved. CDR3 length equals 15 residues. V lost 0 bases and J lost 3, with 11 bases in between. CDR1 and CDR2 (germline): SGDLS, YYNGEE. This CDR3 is CASSVGPIGTDTQYF. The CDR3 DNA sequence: TGTGCCAGCAGCGTAGGCCCTATCGGGACAGATACGCAGTATTTT.

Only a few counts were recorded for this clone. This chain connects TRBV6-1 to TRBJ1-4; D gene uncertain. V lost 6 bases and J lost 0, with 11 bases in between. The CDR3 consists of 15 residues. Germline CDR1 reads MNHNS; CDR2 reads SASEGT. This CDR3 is CASRAVVATNEKLFF. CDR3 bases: TGTGCCAGCAGGGCCGTGGTTGCAACTAATGAAAAACTGTTTTTT.

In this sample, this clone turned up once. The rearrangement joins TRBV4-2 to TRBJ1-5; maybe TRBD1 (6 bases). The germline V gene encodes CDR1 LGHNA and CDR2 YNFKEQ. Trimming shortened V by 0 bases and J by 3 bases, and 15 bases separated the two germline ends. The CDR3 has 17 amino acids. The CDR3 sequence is CASSQDSPGQYNQPQHF. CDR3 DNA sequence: TGTGCCAGCAGCCAAGATTCCCCCGGACAGTACAATCAGCCCCAGCATTTT.

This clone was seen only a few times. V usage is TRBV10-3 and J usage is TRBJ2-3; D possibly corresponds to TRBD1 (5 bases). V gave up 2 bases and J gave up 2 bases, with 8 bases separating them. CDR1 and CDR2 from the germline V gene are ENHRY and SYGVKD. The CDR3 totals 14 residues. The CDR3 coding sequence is TGTGCCATCAGTGAGGACAGTTTCACAGATACGCAGTATTTT. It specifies CAISEDSFTDTQYF.

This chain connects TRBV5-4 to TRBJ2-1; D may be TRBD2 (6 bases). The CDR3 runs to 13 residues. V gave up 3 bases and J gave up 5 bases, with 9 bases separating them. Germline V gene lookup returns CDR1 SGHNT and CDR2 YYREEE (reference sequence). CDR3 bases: TGTGCCAGCAGCTGGAGGGGAGACAATGAGCAGTTCTTC. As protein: CASSWRGDNEQFF.

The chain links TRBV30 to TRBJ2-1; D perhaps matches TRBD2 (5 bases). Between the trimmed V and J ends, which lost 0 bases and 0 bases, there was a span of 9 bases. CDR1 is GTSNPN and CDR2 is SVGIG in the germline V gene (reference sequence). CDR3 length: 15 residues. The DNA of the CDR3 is TGTGCCTGGAGTGTACGAGGGTACTCCTACAATGAGCAGTTCTTC. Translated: CAWSVRGYSYNEQFF.

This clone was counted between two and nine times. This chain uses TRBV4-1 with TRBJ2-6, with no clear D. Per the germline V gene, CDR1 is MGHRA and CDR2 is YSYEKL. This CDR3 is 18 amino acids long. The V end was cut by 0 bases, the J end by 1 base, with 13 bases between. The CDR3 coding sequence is TGCGCCAGCAGCCAAGAGGTCCCAGGCCCGTCTGGGGCCAACGTCCTGACTTTC. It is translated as CASSQEVPGPSGANVLTF.

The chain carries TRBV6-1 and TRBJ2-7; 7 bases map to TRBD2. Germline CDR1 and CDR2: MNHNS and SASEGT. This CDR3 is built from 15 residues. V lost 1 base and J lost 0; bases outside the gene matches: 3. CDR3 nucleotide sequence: TGTGCCAGCAGTGAAGTAGCGGGCGTCTCCTACGAGCAGTACTTC. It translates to CASSEVAGVSYEQYF.

Written as DNA, the CDR3 is TGTGCCAGCAGCTTACTAGCGGGGGACAATGAGCAGTTCTTC. Protein: CASSLLAGDNEQFF. This sequence joins TRBV11-2 and TRBJ2-1; 10 bases are shared with TRBD2. V was clipped by 2 bases and J by 5 bases; unmatched bases: 0. CDR1 and CDR2 from the germline V gene are SGHAT and FQNNGV. This CDR3 contains 14 residues.

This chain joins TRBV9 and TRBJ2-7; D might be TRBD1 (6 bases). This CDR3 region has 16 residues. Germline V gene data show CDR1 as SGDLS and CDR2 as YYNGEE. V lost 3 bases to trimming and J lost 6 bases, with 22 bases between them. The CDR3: CASSDNPGQNFFEQYF. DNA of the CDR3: TGTGCCAGCAGCGACAACCCGGGACAAAATTTCTTCGAGCAGTACTTC.

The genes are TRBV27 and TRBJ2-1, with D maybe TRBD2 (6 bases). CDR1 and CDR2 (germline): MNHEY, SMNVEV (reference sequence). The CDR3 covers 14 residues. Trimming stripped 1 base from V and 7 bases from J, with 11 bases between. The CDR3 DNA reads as TGTGCCAGCAGTTTATGGTCGGGGGAGAATGAGCAGTTCTTC. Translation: CASSLWSGENEQFF.